This TCR beta chain derives from a study of persistence of HIV-infected CD4 T cells. Sequencing used immunoSEQ version 4 in survey mode. Profiling relied on immunoSEQ multiplex PCR, and the TCRdb table lists in-frame clones only, not all of them. The sample includes fewer than 35,000 clones, 60% to 75% of them seen just once. Study conclusions and caveats: Degenerate expanded CDR3beta sequences were enriched among CMV- and Gag-responding cells.

A remark on this clone: Its antigen remains unidentified.

Trimming cost V 1 base and J 0 bases; bases outside gene matches: 2. The length of the CDR3 is 15 residues. Germline-derived CDR1 and CDR2 are MNHEY and SMNVEV (reference sequence). Overlapping HIV-1 Gag 15-mer peptides at around 0.91 ug per peptide per mL were used. Sorting of responding CD4+ T cells relied on upregulated CD40 ligand together with CD69. This sample comprised CD4+ T cells sorted from PBMCs after approximately 19-hour stimulation, obtained from a patient who received antiretroviral therapy. This clonotype was sampled from an adult man with HIV who was CMV-seropositive. The chain joins TRBV27 to TRBJ1-1; 7 nucleotides agree with TRBD1. The CDR3 spells CASSLLGTVNTEAFF. The CDR3 nucleotides are TGTGCCAGCAGTTTATTAGGGACAGTGAACACTGAAGCTTTCTTT.